Sequencing of this TCR beta chain was carried out in a study of T cells in Graves' hyperthyroidism and ophthalmopathy. Study conclusions and caveats: Among clonotypes expanded in thyroid above 0.001, most were also found in blood. Onset of ophthalmopathy came a median approximately 6.8 months after the model predicted it.

Amplification yielded TCR beta CDR3 regions, with RNA transcripts as the source. When the TCR CDR3 underwent first-round RT-PCR, the HTBI primer set was used. TCRdb re-analysed the multiplex PCR reads in MiXCR, keeping a single row per CDR3 protein. The sample lists under 800,000 distinct CDR3 sequences; about 15% were seen once. This CDR3 spans 13 amino acids. Exclusion of patients followed from uncontrolled infection, other autoimmune disease, pregnancy or lactation. There are a few counts of this clonotype. Antigen unknown. One junction end does not reproduce the germline sequence, and a read error may be involved.

The chain employs TRBV12-3 or TRBV12-4 and TRBJ1-1, with no clear D. This TCR was sampled from a woman between 18 and 29 years old with Graves' hyperthyroidism. The sequenced material came from blood. The CDR3 region is CASSLSTNTGAFF. In nucleotides, the CDR3 is TGTGCCAGCAGTTTATCCACGAACACTGGAGCTTTCTTT.